This TCR beta chain was captured in a study of T cell responses to AZD1222 COVID-19 vaccine. General study points: White British ancestry dominated among donors, who included more females, and clonal diversity was possibly underestimated. There were vaccine-associated CD4 TCRs across spike, dominant at 160-218 and 743-854. In all cases, repertoires were sampled only after the peak T cell response.

Samples with a second dose at about 4 or about 12 weeks were pooled together. CDR1 and CDR2 from the germline V gene are SGHRS and YFSETQ. Trimming pared 5 bases from V and 4 bases from J, leaving 17 bases between. The CDR3 runs 15 residues. The data were produced by immunoSEQ multiplex PCR, yet TCRdb's version contains in-frame clones alone and is incomplete. Seen here are some 60,000 clones, 80% to 90% observed once, and the top ten hold about 5.9%. This clone was detected only once. Its antigen is unknown. The rearrangement uses TRBV5-1 and TRBJ2-3, with D possibly TRBD1 on 6 matching bases. This TCR was recovered from an adult who received the AZD1222 COVID-19 vaccine. Sequenced material: peripheral blood, taken 28 days after the second AZD1222 dose. Here the CDR3 reads CASRETGHVSDTQYF. As DNA, the CDR3 is TGCGCCAGCAGGGAAACGGGACATGTCTCAGATACGCAGTATTTT.